One sample yielded the 7 T cell receptor beta chains listed below, sequenced in a study of blood T cells in healthy people across ages. Sample-barcoded 5' priming and a J-beta primer mix drove a second PCR of 7 to 11 cycles. TCRdb re-derived calls from the 5' RACE reads in MiXCR, one entry per CDR3 protein. The sample yields around 990,000 distinct CDR3 sequences, approximately 26% seen once. These data were likewise used in another study, on T cells of mothers and their children.

The sequencing sample was made of blood. These receptors were taken from a girl aged 2 to 10 in good health.

The V gene is TRBV12-3 or TRBV12-4, the J gene TRBJ2-7, with 9 bases fitting TRBD1. V lost 5 bases and J lost 4; bases outside the gene matches: 15. This CDR3 region has 17 residues. The CDR3, as DNA: TGTGCCAGCAGTCCAGGGTCCAGGGGACAGGGCAGGTACGAGCAGTACTTC. This sequence encodes CASSPGSRGQGRYEQYF.

This clonotype has just a few counts. The chain is built from TRBV6-1 and TRBJ2-2; 7 bases match TRBD2. CDR3 size: 18 residues. V shed 2 bases and J 4 bases; nucleotides not matched to a gene: 13. Per the germline V gene, CDR1 is MNHNS and CDR2 is SASEGT. The CDR3 loop is CASSERSSPGGSTGELFF. The CDR3 nucleotides read TGTGCCAGCAGTGAACGCTCCTCCCCCGGGGGGTCCACCGGGGAGCTGTTTTTT.

This clonotype has more than one count but fewer than ten. J is TRBJ2-7 and V is TRBV7-2, with 7 bases aligning to TRBD2. Germline V gene lookup returns CDR1 SGHTA and CDR2 FQGNSA. Trimming removed 5 bases from V and 0 bases from J; junction bases left unmatched: 10. The CDR3 contains 16 residues. The CDR3 loop reads CASSPAGAGSSYEQYF. In DNA form, the CDR3 reads TGTGCCAGCAGCCCGGCGGGAGCGGGGAGCTCCTACGAGCAGTACTTC.

This clonotype was observed a handful of times. The chain employs TRBV24-1 and TRBJ2-7; D may be TRBD2 (6 bases). The germline V gene encodes CDR1 KGHDR and CDR2 SFDVKD. This CDR3 comprises 15 residues. V lost 3 bases, J lost 3 bases, and 14 bases lay in between. The CDR3 DNA sequence: TGTGCCACCAGTGATCCCTCGGGGGTCGTCTACGAGCAGTACTTC. Its protein product is CATSDPSGVVYEQYF.

This clonotype was recorded a few times. The chain carries TRBV6-6 and TRBJ1-2; D possibly corresponds to TRBD1 (6 bases). The CDR3 runs 14 residues. Germline V gives CDR1 MNHNY, CDR2 SVGAGI (reference sequence). V gave up 2 bases and J gave up 3 bases, with 10 bases separating them. DNA of the CDR3: TGTGCCAGCAGTTACCGGAGGGGGGACTATGGCTACACCTTC. Its translation: CASSYRRGDYGYTF.

This clonotype has ten or more counts. The CDR3, as DNA: TGCAGTGCCACCAATGCCGGGACAGGGGGCTTTGGCGAGCAGTACTTC. This sequence encodes CSATNAGTGGFGEQYF. The chain combines TRBV20-1 with TRBJ2-7; 12 bases line up with TRBD1. This CDR3 comprises 16 residues. Trimming at V came to 6 bases and at J to 6 bases, leaving 15 bases not matched to a gene. Germline lookup yields CDR1 DFQATT and CDR2 SNEGSKA (reference sequence).

The chain recombines TRBV29-1 with TRBJ2-3, with TRBD2 as a possible D gene (6 bases). The V gene lost 7 bases and the J gene lost 2 bases, with 13 bases spanning the gap. The CDR3 extends over 13 amino acids. From germline, CDR1 is SQVTM and CDR2 ANQGSEA. The CDR3 DNA is TGCAGCGGCCTAGCGCCTTACACAGATACGCAGTATTTT. Its translation: CSGLAPYTDTQYF.